A selection of T cell receptor beta chains follows, all from one sample in a study of T-cell memory formation after mild COVID-19. Using its own MiXCR run on the 5' RACE reads, TCRdb lists one record per CDR3 protein. This sample yields 350,000 to 450,000 distinct CDR3 sequences, of which 20% to 25% are seen a single time; roughly 8.7% belongs to the top ten. Sequencing was done on a sample of PBMCs or a T cell subset sorted from them (not recorded which). Every receptor here comes from an adult woman who had mild COVID-19 (a few samples of this study predate the infection). Cell type and time point are not known. CDR3s include the opening cysteine and the closing phenylalanine or tryptophan.

J	V	CDR3
TRBJ2-3	TRBV9	CASSVAGAKDTQYF
TRBJ2-3	TRBV7-9	CASRYSGLAGPGTDTQYF
TRBJ1-2	TRBV5-5	CASSPGPGRSDGYTF
TRBJ2-5	TRBV5-1	CASSLDERGEETQYF
TRBJ2-2	TRBV23-1	CASSQSVMGVTGELFF
TRBJ1-1	TRBV5-1	CASSSGEGDTEAFF
TRBJ1-4	TRBV7-9	CASSFPSGQGSEKLFF
TRBJ2-7	TRBV29-1	CSVTPQGSPYEQYF
TRBJ2-3	TRBV6-5	CASSYGTTDTQYF
TRBJ2-1	TRBV4-2	CASSPRGVLFNEQFF
TRBJ2-7	TRBV2	CASSEAGNEQYF
TRBJ2-5	TRBV20-1	CSAPLGWEYQETQYF
TRBJ1-4	TRBV29-1	CATTGRWGTNEKLFF
TRBJ1-1	TRBV25-1	CASSPRALDTEAFF
TRBJ2-3	TRBV6-6	CASSYPLGDTQYF
TRBJ2-7	TRBV12-3/TRBV12-4	CASSLTARGTGKGEQYF
TRBJ1-1	TRBV4-1	CASSQTSGTSSTEAFF
TRBJ2-1	TRBV3-1	CASSQLAHNEQFF
TRBJ2-7	TRBV12-3/TRBV12-4	CASSYLPGGARDEQYF
TRBJ1-1	TRBV10-3	CAISEGSTEGSTEAFF
TRBJ2-1	TRBV5-6	CASSPGFSYNEQFF
TRBJ1-2	TRBV4-1	CASSQVTGVGYGYTF
TRBJ2-3	TRBV3-1	CASSQDLGTGTDTQYF
TRBJ1-6	TRBV5-1	CASSRESASPLHF
TRBJ2-1	TRBV7-3	CASSLTSKDEQFF
TRBJ1-1	TRBV24-1	CATSEGGTEAFF
TRBJ1-2	TRBV20-1	CSARDPSREVSGYTF
TRBJ1-2	TRBV12-3/TRBV12-4	CASSSPANYGYTF
TRBJ2-5	TRBV14	CASSQVPWTQYF
TRBJ2-7	TRBV7-9	CASSSSRWTSGTYEQYF
TRBJ2-6	TRBV6-2/TRBV6-3	CASSFPYYRTVEPSGANVLTF
TRBJ2-4	TRBV4-1	CASSPGLAGGLAKNIQYF
TRBJ2-5	TRBV3-1	CASSQVQGAGETQYF
TRBJ1-2	TRBV5-1	CASSLEATYGYTF
TRBJ1-4	TRBV20-1	CSARDRRATGSEKLFF
TRBJ2-2	TRBV7-8	CASRRAGELFF
TRBJ2-3	TRBV11-2	CAVGGLNTDTQYF
TRBJ2-2	TRBV7-8	CASSPIGGGPPGELFF
TRBJ2-5	TRBV5-1	CASRYQGARETQYF
TRBJ2-3	TRBV2	CASNLASSTDTQYF
TRBJ1-3	TRBV7-9	CASSFWTDGNTIYF
TRBJ1-2	TRBV7-8	CASSFARGSYGYTF
TRBJ2-2	TRBV6-5	CASSETGNTGELFF
TRBJ2-1	TRBV7-9	CASSVDRGLEQFF
TRBJ1-6	TRBV12-3/TRBV12-4	CASSYQGYSPLHF
TRBJ2-5	TRBV3-1	CASSDGTSGETQYF
TRBJ1-1	TRBV5-6	CASSFWGAEAFF